This T cell receptor (beta chain) was recorded in a study of blood T cell repertoires in COVID-19. Study overall: Sites across the United States, Italy and Spain contributed samples from acute and convalescent COVID-19. PBMCs, B-cell-depleted T cells, or T cells provided the cDNA or gDNA that made up the material.

Seattle patient enrollment occurred during active infection, with longitudinal follow-up thereafter. Original analysis: Reference gene primer amplification gave nucleated cell count estimates. Assay: immunoSEQ multiplex PCR; the TCRdb copy retains only in-frame clones and omits some. That table is the source of V, J and clone size, and D and trimming were worked out from the DNA. Among around 370,000 clones, 87% were seen once, and the ten largest hold just under 6.5%. Trimming shortened V by 6 bases and J by 3 bases, and 20 bases separated the two germline ends. CDR1 is MNHEY, CDR2 SMNVEV, per germline (reference sequence). CDR3 length equals 16 residues.

This clonotype originated in a woman aged 45-65 years with COVID-19, enrolled during active disease. The specimen sequenced was peripheral blood. V usage is TRBV27 and J usage is TRBJ1-1; D is uncertain. The CDR3 bases are TGTGCCAGCAGCAAATTACAGACCGCCGGGGACACTGAAGCTTTCTTT. Translated, it gives CASSKLQTAGDTEAFF.